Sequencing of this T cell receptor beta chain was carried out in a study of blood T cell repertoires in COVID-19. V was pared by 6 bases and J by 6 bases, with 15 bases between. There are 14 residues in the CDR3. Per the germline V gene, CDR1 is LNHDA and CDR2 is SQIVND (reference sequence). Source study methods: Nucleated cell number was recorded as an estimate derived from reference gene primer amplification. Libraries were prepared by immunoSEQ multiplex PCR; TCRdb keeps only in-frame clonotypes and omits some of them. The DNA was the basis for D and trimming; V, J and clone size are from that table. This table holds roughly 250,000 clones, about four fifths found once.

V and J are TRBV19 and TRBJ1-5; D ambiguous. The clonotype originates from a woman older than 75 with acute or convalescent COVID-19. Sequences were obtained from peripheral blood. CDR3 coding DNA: TGTGCCAGTAGAACCTCGGCGGGTATTCAGCCCCAGCATTTT. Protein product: CASRTSAGIQPQHF.